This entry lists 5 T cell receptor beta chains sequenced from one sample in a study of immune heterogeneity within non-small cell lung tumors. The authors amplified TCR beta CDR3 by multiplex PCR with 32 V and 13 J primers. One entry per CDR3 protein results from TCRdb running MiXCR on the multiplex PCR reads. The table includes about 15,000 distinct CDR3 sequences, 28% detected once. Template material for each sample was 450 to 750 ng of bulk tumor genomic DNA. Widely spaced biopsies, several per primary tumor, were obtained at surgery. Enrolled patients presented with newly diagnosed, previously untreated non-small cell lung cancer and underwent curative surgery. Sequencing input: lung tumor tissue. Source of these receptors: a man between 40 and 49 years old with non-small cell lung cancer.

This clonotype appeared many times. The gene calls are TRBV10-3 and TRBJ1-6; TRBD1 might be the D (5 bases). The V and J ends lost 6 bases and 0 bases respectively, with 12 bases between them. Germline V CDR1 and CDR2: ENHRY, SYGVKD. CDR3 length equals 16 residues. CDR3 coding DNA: TGTGCCATCAGCACCTCGGGGGGCTCCTATAATTCACCCCTCCACTTT. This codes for CAISTSGGSYNSPLHF.

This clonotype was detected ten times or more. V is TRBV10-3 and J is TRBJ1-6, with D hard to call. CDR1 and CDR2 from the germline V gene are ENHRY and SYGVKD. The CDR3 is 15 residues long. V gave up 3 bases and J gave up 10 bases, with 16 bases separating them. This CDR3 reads CAISDGSGMRSPLHF. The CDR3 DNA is TGTGCCATCAGTGACGGTTCGGGGATGAGGTCACCCCTCCACTTT.

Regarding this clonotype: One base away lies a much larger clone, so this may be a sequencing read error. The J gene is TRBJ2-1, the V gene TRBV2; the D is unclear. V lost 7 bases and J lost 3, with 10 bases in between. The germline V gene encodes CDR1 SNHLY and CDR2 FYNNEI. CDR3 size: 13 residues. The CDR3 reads CASILGFYNEQFF. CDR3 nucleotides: TGTGCCAGCATTCTCGGGTTCTACAATGAGCAGTTCTTC.

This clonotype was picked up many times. This CDR3 is CSVATGFANQPQHF. DNA for the CDR3: TGCAGCGTTGCTACAGGGTTCGCCAATCAGCCCCAGCATTTT. The V gene is TRBV29-1, the J gene TRBJ1-5, with a weak D call TRBD1 (6 bases). This CDR3 spans 14 amino acids. Germline V gene sequence: CDR1 SQVTM, CDR2 ANQGSEA. Trimming removed 4 bases from V and 3 bases from J, with 13 bases in between.

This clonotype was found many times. The CDR3: CASSLGGRASGGELFF. CDR3 DNA: TGTGCCAGCAGCTTGGGCGGGAGGGCCTCTGGCGGGGAGCTGTTTTTT. The V call is TRBV12-3 or TRBV12-4, the J call TRBJ2-2; 9 nucleotides align to TRBD2. The CDR3 extends over 16 amino acids. J lost 7 bases, V lost 6 bases, and 12 bases had no gene match.